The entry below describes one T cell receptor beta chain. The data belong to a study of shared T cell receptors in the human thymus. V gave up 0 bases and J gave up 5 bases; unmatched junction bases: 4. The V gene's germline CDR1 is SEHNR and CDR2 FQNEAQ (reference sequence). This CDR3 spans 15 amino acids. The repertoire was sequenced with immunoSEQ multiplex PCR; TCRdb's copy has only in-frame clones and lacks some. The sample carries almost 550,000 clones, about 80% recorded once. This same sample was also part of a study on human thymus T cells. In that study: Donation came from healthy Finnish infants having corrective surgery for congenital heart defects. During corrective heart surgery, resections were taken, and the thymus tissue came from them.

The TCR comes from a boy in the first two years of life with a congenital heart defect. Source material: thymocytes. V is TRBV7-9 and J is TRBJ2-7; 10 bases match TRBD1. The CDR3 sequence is CASSLARDRGHEQYF. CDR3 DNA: TGTGCCAGCAGCTTAGCCCGGGACAGGGGTCACGAGCAGTACTTC.